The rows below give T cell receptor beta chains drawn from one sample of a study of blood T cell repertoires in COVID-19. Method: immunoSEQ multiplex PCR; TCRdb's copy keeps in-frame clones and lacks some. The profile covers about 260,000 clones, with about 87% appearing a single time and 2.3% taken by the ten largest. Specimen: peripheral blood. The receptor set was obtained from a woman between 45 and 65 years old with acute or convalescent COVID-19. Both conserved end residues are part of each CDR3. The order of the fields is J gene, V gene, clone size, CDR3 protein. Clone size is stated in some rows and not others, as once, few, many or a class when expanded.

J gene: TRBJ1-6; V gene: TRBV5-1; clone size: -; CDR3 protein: CASKVEGAGSPLHF
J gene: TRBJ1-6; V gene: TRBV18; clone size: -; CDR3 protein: CASSPAQRNSPLHF
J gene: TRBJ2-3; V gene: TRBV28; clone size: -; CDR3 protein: CAGSSGRASDTQYF
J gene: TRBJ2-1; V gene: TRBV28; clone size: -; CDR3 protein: CASSLGQGESLEQFF
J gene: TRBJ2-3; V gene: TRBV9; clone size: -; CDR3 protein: CASSVAPPRGGVVDTQYF
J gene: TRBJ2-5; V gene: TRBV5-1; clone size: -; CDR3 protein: CASSPGTKETQYF
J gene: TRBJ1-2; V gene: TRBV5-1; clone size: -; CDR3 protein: CASSGNHGQGPYGYTF
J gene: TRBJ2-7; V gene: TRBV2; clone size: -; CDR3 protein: CASSGSGGEQYF
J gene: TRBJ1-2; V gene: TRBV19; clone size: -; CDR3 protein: CASSPGIYGYTF
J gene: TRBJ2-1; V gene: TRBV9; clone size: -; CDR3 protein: CASSVVLAGVHEQFF
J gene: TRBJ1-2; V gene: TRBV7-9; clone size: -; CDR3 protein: CASTAPSNYGYTF
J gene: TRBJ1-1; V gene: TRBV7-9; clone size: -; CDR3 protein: CASSLGITGTNTEAFF
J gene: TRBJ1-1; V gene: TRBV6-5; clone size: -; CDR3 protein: CASSYNQEWNTEAFF
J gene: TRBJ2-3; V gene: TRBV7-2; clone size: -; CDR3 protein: CASSLVGTSTDTQYF
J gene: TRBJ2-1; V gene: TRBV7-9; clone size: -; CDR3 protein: CASSLDVPSGFLNEQFF
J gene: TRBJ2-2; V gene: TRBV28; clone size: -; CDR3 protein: CASSSWSSGELFF
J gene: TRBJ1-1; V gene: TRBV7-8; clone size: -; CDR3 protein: CASHRDRLNTEAFF
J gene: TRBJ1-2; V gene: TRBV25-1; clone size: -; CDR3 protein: CASSDPGTGRGYTF
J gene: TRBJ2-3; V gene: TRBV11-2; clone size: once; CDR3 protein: CATVERQGLDSDTQYF